Following are 31 T cell receptor beta chains from one sample sequenced in a study of cytomegalovirus exposure and HLA in healthy donors. PCR primers comprised 60 Vbeta and 13 Jbeta primers. This table comes from immunoSEQ multiplex PCR, and its TCRdb copy is limited to in-frame clones, with some not included. The table has around 91,000 clones, around 80% seen once. Sequencing was carried out using PBMCs. These receptors all come from a male donor in good health and CMV-seropositive.

V and J are TRBV9 and TRBJ2-1, with TRBD2 identical over 13 bases. There are 14 residues in the CDR3. Losses at the gene ends were 6 bases for V and 12 bases for J; bases not matched to a gene: 9. Germline V CDR1 and CDR2: SGDLS, YYNGEE. In DNA, the CDR3 is TGTGCCAGCACCCGGGAGGGACTAGCGGGGCCGCAGTTCTTC. It translates to CASTREGLAGPQFF.

This sequence joins TRBV18 and TRBJ2-5; maybe TRBD1 (6 bases). The closer fit of TRBJ2-7 to the DNA end suggests the J call may be wrong. The CDR3 is 14 amino acids. Germline CDR1 and CDR2: KGHSH and LQKENI. The CDR3 DNA follows: TGTGCCAGCTCACCACCGTGGGACACCTACGAGCAGTACTTC. It codes for CASSPPWDTYEQYF.

J is TRBJ2-7 and V is TRBV4-1; TRBD2 might be the D (6 bases). The CDR3 is 14 amino acids. V was shortened by 1 base and J by 0 bases, with 7 bases between the two germline ends. CDR1 MGHRA and CDR2 YSYEKL come from the germline V gene. The DNA of the CDR3 is TGCGCCAGCAGCCAAGCGGACTACTCCTACGAGCAGTACTTC. Encoded protein: CASSQADYSYEQYF.

This sequence joins TRBV9 and TRBJ2-2, with D possibly matching TRBD2 (5 bases). V dropped 0 bases and J dropped 6 bases, with 15 bases sitting between them. The CDR3 is 16 amino acids. Germline loops: CDR1 SGDLS, CDR2 YYNGEE. CDR3 in DNA: TGTGCCAGCAGCGTAGTATCGTTAGCGATCCCCGGGGAGCTGTTTTTT. As protein: CASSVVSLAIPGELFF.

The chain links TRBV6-1 to TRBJ2-3, with TRBD2 matching over 14 bases. The CDR3 has 17 amino acids. Trimming took 4 bases from V and 5 from J; bases not matched to a gene: 8. CDR1 and CDR2 (germline): MNHNS, SASEGT. The CDR3 sequence: CASSAPTGLAGEDTQYF. CDR3 DNA sequence: TGTGCCAGCAGTGCCCCCACGGGACTAGCGGGAGAAGATACGCAGTATTTT.

The chain has TRBV5-4 and TRBJ2-7; 9 bases are a match to TRBD1. V lost 4 bases to trimming and J lost 4 bases; unmatched junction nucleotides: 6. The CDR3 has 14 residues. Germline CDR1 reads SGHNT; CDR2 reads YYREEE (reference sequence). Written as DNA, the CDR3 is TGTGCCAGCAGCCAGGGACAGGGTGGTTACGAGCAGTACTTC. This encodes CASSQGQGGYEQYF.

This clone was observed a few times. Distinct nucleotide sequences in the sample also encode this CDR3. The chain carries TRBV7-9 and TRBJ2-5; D is unclear. Germline V gene sequence: CDR1 SEHNR, CDR2 FQNEAQ (reference sequence). V was trimmed by 2 bases and J by 5 bases, leaving 3 bases between them. This CDR3 contains 11 residues. For the CDR3, the DNA is TGTGCCAGCAGCTTACTGGAGACCCAGTACTTC. It specifies CASSLLETQYF.

This sequence joins TRBV5-1 and TRBJ2-2; 7 positions match TRBD2. The CDR3 has 16 amino acids. Germline values: CDR1 SGHRS, CDR2 YFSETQ. V trimming: 3 bases; J trimming: 3 bases; junction bases outside the gene matches: 8. The CDR3 DNA reads TGCGCCAGCAGCTCCAGCGGGAAGCCGCACACCGGGGAGCTGTTTTTT. This translates into CASSSSGKPHTGELFF.

The V and J genes are TRBV2 and TRBJ1-1; D unresolved. Germline V gene data show CDR1 as SNHLY and CDR2 as FYNNEI. The CDR3 has 13 amino acids. V gave up 6 bases and J gave up 1 base, with 9 bases separating them. This CDR3 is CASRVGENTEAFF. CDR3 in DNA: TGTGCCAGCAGAGTCGGAGAGAACACTGAAGCTTTCTTT.

The genes are TRBV18 and TRBJ2-3; 7 bases map to TRBD2. Unmatched junction bases numbered 8, after V lost 4 bases and J lost 1 base. Germline CDR1 reads KGHSH; CDR2 reads LQKENI. The CDR3 is 16 amino acids. The CDR3 spells CASSLDGLVGTDTQYF. The CDR3 nucleotides are TGTGCCAGCTCACTCGACGGACTAGTGGGCACAGATACGCAGTATTTT.

V and J are TRBV7-3 and TRBJ2-3, with TRBD2 identical over 12 bases. This CDR3 region has 13 residues. The germline gives CDR1 SGHTA, CDR2 FQGTGA. V shed 5 bases, J shed 6 bases, and the junction held 0 bases outside the gene matches. CDR3 sequence: CASSTSGRDTQYF. The DNA for the CDR3 is TGTGCCAGCAGCACTAGCGGGAGGGATACGCAGTATTTT.

This clone was recorded only once. The rearrangement joins TRBV5-1 to TRBJ2-1; 9 bases are shared with TRBD1. V gave up 4 bases and J gave up 8 bases; unmatched junction bases: 10. The germline gives CDR1 SGHRS, CDR2 YFSETQ. There are 15 residues in the CDR3. CDR3 in DNA: TGCGCCAGCAGCATAGGGACAGGGCAACGCGATGAGCAGTTCTTC. Residues: CASSIGTGQRDEQFF.

The chain combines TRBV5-4 with TRBJ2-7; TRBD1 might be the D (6 bases). The CDR3 spans 16 residues. The V end lost 4 bases, the J end lost 0 bases, and 17 bases lay between the germline ends. CDR1 is SGHNT and CDR2 is YYREEE in the germline V gene (reference sequence). The CDR3 spells CASSPGRDKSSYEQYF. The CDR3 nucleotides are TGTGCCAGCAGCCCGGGCCGGGACAAGAGCTCCTACGAGCAGTACTTC.

The chain has TRBV4-3 and TRBJ1-3; no definite D call. CDR1 and CDR2 (germline): LGHNA, YSLEER. V lost 1 base, J lost 2 bases, and 12 bases lay in between. This CDR3 is 16 amino acids long. Here the CDR3 reads CASSQAPGGAGNTIYF. CDR3 bases: TGCGCCAGCAGCCAAGCTCCGGGAGGAGCTGGAAACACCATATATTTT.

The gene calls are TRBV27 and TRBJ2-7; 9 nucleotides line up with TRBD2. This CDR3 spans 16 amino acids. The trim removed 5 bases at V and 6 bases at J, leaving 14 bases unmatched. Germline V gives CDR1 MNHEY, CDR2 SMNVEV (reference sequence). The CDR3, as DNA: TGTGCCAGCAGTCCCCAGGGAGGCGGGAGGGGTGGCGAGCAGTACTTC. Residues: CASSPQGGGRGGEQYF.

J is TRBJ2-7 and V is TRBV5-1, with D unresolved. Germline V lookup: CDR1 SGHRS, CDR2 YFSETQ. V was cut by 5 bases and J by 0 bases, with 12 bases left in between. The CDR3 length is 14 residues. In nucleotides, the CDR3 is TGCGCCAGCAGATCTCTACAGCCCTCCTACGAGCAGTACTTC. Its translation is CASRSLQPSYEQYF.

This clone occurred a few times. This chain links TRBV4-3 with TRBJ2-1, with 7 bases lining up with TRBD2. V lost 0 bases, J lost 4 bases, and 6 bases stayed unmatched. Germline V gene lookup returns CDR1 LGHNA and CDR2 YSLEER. The CDR3 spans 16 residues. The chain's CDR3 is CASSQDEGSGYNEQFF. The CDR3 DNA follows: TGCGCCAGCAGCCAAGATGAAGGTAGCGGGTACAATGAGCAGTTCTTC.

The chain is built from TRBV6-4 and TRBJ2-3; 13 positions match TRBD2. The CDR3 contains 15 residues. V shed 6 bases and J 4 bases; nucleotides not matched to a gene: 4. Germline V gives CDR1 MRHNA, CDR2 SNTAGT. The chain's CDR3 is CASSALAGGPDTQYF. In DNA form, the CDR3 reads TGTGCCAGCAGCGCACTAGCGGGAGGGCCAGATACGCAGTATTTT.

The rearrangement uses TRBV29-1 and TRBJ2-5, with a tentative D call TRBD1 (6 bases). The end of the DNA is better explained by TRBJ2-7, so the J call may be wrong. Germline assignment: CDR1 SQVTM and CDR2 ANQGSEA. This CDR3 has 13 residues. The CDR3 loop reads CSVSPGQSYEQYF. The CDR3 nucleotides are TGCAGCGTGTCACCTGGACAGTCCTACGAGCAGTACTTC.

The rearrangement links TRBV7-3 to TRBJ2-2; D may be TRBD2 (6 bases). The ends were cut back, 2 bases at V and 2 bases at J, with 15 bases in the middle. CDR3 length: 17 amino acids. The V gene's germline CDR1 is SGHTA and CDR2 FQGTGA. CDR3 region: CASSLLRLATNTGELFF. CDR3 DNA: TGTGCCAGCAGCTTACTTCGCCTAGCGACCAACACCGGGGAGCTGTTTTTT.

The chain links TRBV19 to TRBJ1-2; possible D gene TRBD1, 6 bases. The CDR3 covers 14 residues. CDR1 and CDR2 (germline): LNHDA, SQIVND (reference sequence). The germline V and J ends were trimmed by 8 bases and 4 bases, with 17 bases remaining between them. CDR3 region: CASSQQGPLYGYTF. The CDR3 coding sequence is TGTGCCAGTTCCCAACAGGGTCCGCTCTATGGCTACACCTTC. Drawing the rest from reference TRBV19 and TRBJ1-2, the complete variable domain is DGGITQSPKYLFRKEGQNVTLSCEQNLNHDAMYWYRQDPGQGLRLIYYSQIVNDFQKGDIAEGYSVSREKKESFPLTVTSAQKNPTAFYLCASSQQGPLYGYTFGSGTRLTVV.

A remark on this clone: At the DNA level, this CDR3 is encoded by other sequences in the same sample as well. V usage is TRBV6-4 and J usage is TRBJ2-3; TRBD2 aligns across 11 bases. Looked up from germline, CDR1 is MRHNA and CDR2 is SNTAGT. The CDR3 has 16 residues. The junction had 9 bases not matched to a gene; V was cut back by 9 bases and J by 1 base. The CDR3 DNA follows: TGTGCCAGTTCGGAACTAGCGGGAGAGGGCACAGATACGCAGTATTTT. This codes for CASSELAGEGTDTQYF.

This CDR3 reads CASSFGDRGNEKLFF. The CDR3 coding sequence is TGTGCCAGCAGTTTCGGGGACAGGGGTAATGAAAAACTGTTTTTT. V gene TRBV28 combines with J gene TRBJ1-4; TRBD1 matches 10 bases. The V and J ends lost 3 bases and 4 bases, in that order; junction bases with no gene match: 2. CDR1 MDHEN and CDR2 SYDVKM come from the germline V gene. This CDR3 is built from 15 residues.

The rearrangement joins TRBV2 to TRBJ1-3; D gene ambiguous. V shed 3 bases and J shed 2 bases, with 5 bases lying between them. Germline loops: CDR1 SNHLY, CDR2 FYNNEI. This CDR3 is 13 amino acids long. The CDR3 DNA sequence: TGTGCCAGCAGTGATCAGGCTGGAAACACCATATATTTT. Translating gives CASSDQAGNTIYF.

The chain has TRBV5-1 and TRBJ2-1, with TRBD2 matching 12 bases. The CDR3 has 15 amino acids. The V gene end was trimmed by 2 bases and the J gene end by 5 bases; junction bases not matched to a gene: 2. Germline V gene sequence: CDR1 SGHRS, CDR2 YFSETQ. The CDR3 region is CASSFWTSGNNEQFF. DNA for the CDR3: TGCGCCAGCAGCTTCTGGACTAGCGGGAACAATGAGCAGTTCTTC.

The chain uses TRBV21-1 and TRBJ2-3; TRBD2 is the table's D call, not checked against the DNA. TRBV21-1 is marked as a pseudogene. The length of the CDR3 is 13 residues. CDR3 in DNA: TGTGCCAGCAGCAAACGGAGCACAGATACGCAGTATTTT. Residues: CASSKRSTDTQYF.

This clone was counted only a few times. The rearrangement links TRBV9 to TRBJ2-7; possibly TRBD1 for D (6 bases). Germline CDR1 SGDLS, CDR2 YYNGEE. The CDR3 extends over 14 amino acids. V was clipped by 0 bases and J by 7 bases, with 14 bases between them. This CDR3 reads CASSVGWGQREQYF. For the CDR3, the DNA is TGTGCCAGCAGCGTAGGTTGGGGGCAACGGGAGCAGTACTTC.

The V and J genes are TRBV5-1 and TRBJ1-1; D unresolved. Trimming removed 5 bases from V and 0 bases from J, with 11 bases in between. The CDR3 contains 14 residues. Germline V gene lookup returns CDR1 SGHRS and CDR2 YFSETQ. The CDR3 nucleotides are TGCGCCAGCAGGACCGGCGGAATGAACACTGAAGCTTTCTTT. Translation: CASRTGGMNTEAFF. Drawing the rest from reference TRBV5-1 and TRBJ1-1, the complete variable domain is KAGVTQTPRYLIKTRGQQVTLSCSPISGHRSVSWYQQTPGQGLQFLFEYFSETQRNKGNFPGRFSGRQFSNSRSEMNVSTLELGDSALYLCASRTGGMNTEAFFGQGTRLTVV.

This clone was counted a single time. The genes are TRBV12-5 and TRBJ2-3; 7 bases align to TRBD2. The germline gives CDR1 LGHNT, CDR2 FRNRAP. CDR3 length equals 17 residues. V lost 5 bases, J lost 2 bases, and 13 bases stayed unmatched. In DNA form, the CDR3 reads TGTGCTAGTGGTCCGGGGAGTGGGGGAGGGAACACAGATACGCAGTATTTT. This sequence encodes CASGPGSGGGNTDTQYF.

The rearrangement uses TRBV27 and TRBJ2-5; TRBD2 aligns across 10 bases. Trimming took 7 bases from V and 0 from J; bases not matched to a gene: 11. Germline lookup yields CDR1 MNHEY and CDR2 SMNVEV (reference sequence). CDR3 size: 17 residues. CDR3 coding DNA: TGTGCCAGCATTAACAATACCGGGACTAGCGACCAAGAGACCCAGTACTTC. It encodes CASINNTGTSDQETQYF.

The chain combines TRBV6-5 with TRBJ2-3; D might be TRBD2 (6 bases). The germline V gene has CDR1 MNHEY and CDR2 SVGAGI. V lost 6 bases and J lost 2, with 9 bases in between. This CDR3 is 13 amino acids long. The CDR3 loop reads CASRRGATDTQYF. CDR3 DNA: TGTGCCAGCAGGCGCGGGGCCACAGATACGCAGTATTTT.